This TCR beta chain was recorded in a study of blood T cell repertoires in COVID-19 (TCRdb year 2020). Regarding the research as a whole: Collaborator samples came from the United States, Italy and Spain and covered acute and convalescent phases of COVID-19. Subjects who had been exposed to COVID-19, were actively infected with it, or had recovered from it provided the deeply sampled blood TCRbeta repertoires that made up the dataset. The prospective study material was composed of cDNA or gDNA derived from T cells, B-cell-depleted T cells, or PBMCs. Where available, HLA class I and class II types were taken from metadata supplied by the sample provider and were not determined by assay-based typing. The repertoires were released in a freely available public database intended as a resource for research on the immune response to SARS-CoV-2. A de-identified subject ID, COVID-19 status, age in years and sex were almost always included in the sample metadata. Samples came from the ongoing ImmuneRACE study (first 160 participants) plus 1,254 subjects from 6 global collaborators. The paper's findings and limits, for the study overall: Clinical and demographic metadata were provided uncurated, with the amount varying by source and participant.

Participants in the prospective study were aged roughly 18 to 90 years, lived in over 20 United States geographic areas, and enrolled through a virtual design. To assign participants to cohorts, the prospective study relied on clinical history that participants themselves reported in a screening survey and a study questionnaire. In the prospective study, mobile phlebotomists collected whole blood, serum and a nasopharyngeal or oropharyngeal swab from each participant. Participants in the prospective study had the option to provide additional blood draws and questionnaires over a roughly 2-month period. Before DNA extraction, blood samples from the prospective study were shipped at room temperature or frozen. The immunoSEQ Assay, a bias-controlled multiplex PCR, was used to amplify TCRbeta CDR3 regions from genomic DNA. As for the authors' bioinformatics: Within the assay, amplification of reference gene primers was used to estimate how many nucleated cells each sample contained. To quantify the absolute abundance of each unique TCRbeta CDR3 rearrangement, sequence reads were collapsed and filtered. For each sample, productive Simpson clonality was calculated as the square root of Simpson's diversity index over productive rearrangements. TCRdb limited this immuneACCESS table to in-frame rearrangements with V and J called. A share of clones is missing; checked studies link under half to unresolved V genes, and the rest is unexplained. The DNA was the basis for D and trimming; V, J and clone size are from that table. This sample holds under 250,000 clones; 80% to 90% were observed only once. The top ten constitute about 3% of the sample.

Details on this clone: No antigen is known for it. No qualities accompany the bases; no much larger clone lies one base away.

The TCR was taken from a woman aged 18-29 years in a cohort exposed to, infected with or recovered from COVID-19 (not recorded which). The sample was PBMCs or T cells enriched from blood (not recorded which).

The nucleotide sequence is TGTGCCAGCAGCGTCGGACAGTCCTACGAGCAGTACTTC. It translates as CASSVGQSYEQYF. Here the chain combines TRBV7-8 and TRBJ2-7; the D gene is possibly TRBD1, with 6 bases matching. Taken from the germline V gene, the CDR1 and CDR2 loops are SGHVS and FQNEAQ. V drops 5 bases and J drops 1 base, leaving 9 bases in between. The CDR3 goes from the cysteine to the phenylalanine over 13 residues. Only CDR3 DNA is held: 39 bases, read in frame from base 1.